This T cell receptor (beta chain) comes out of a study of radiotherapy plus CTLA-4 blockade in lung cancer. Study-wide context: Among patients, more than 15% showed objective responses, and 31% had disease control.

This clone was counted once. In chemo-refractory metastatic non-small-cell lung cancer, patients got ipilimumab CTLA-4 blockade together with focal radiation. Data came from immunoSEQ multiplex PCR; TCRdb stores just in-frame clones and leaves some out. The table has 70,000 to 90,000 clones, around 87% seen once. The CDR3 totals 13 residues. The ends were cut back, 10 bases at V and 8 bases at J, with 17 bases in the middle. Germline V lookup: CDR1 MDHEN, CDR2 SYDVKM. The rearrangement joins TRBV28 to TRBJ1-4; D is possibly TRBD1 (6 bases). Sequenced here: peripheral blood, sampled from a patient treated with radiotherapy plus ipilimumab. The origin of this receptor is a human donor with non-small cell lung cancer who had stable disease on radiotherapy plus ipilimumab. CDR3 sequence: CATEQGLQEKLFF. The CDR3 coding sequence is TGTGCCACCGAACAGGGATTGCAGGAAAAACTGTTTTTT.